This T cell receptor beta chain appears in the sequencing data of a study of graft-versus-host responses after intestinal transplantation. Findings and limits, study-wide: Maximum circulating GvH clone levels tracked with early post-transplant HvG decreases.

Remarks on this clone: Its specificity is not known.

The V and J ends lost 4 bases and 4 bases respectively, with 12 bases between them. Looked up from germline, CDR1 is SGHDT and CDR2 is YYEEEE. The CDR3 has 14 amino acids. This table comes from immunoSEQ multiplex PCR, and its TCRdb copy is limited to in-frame clones, with some not included. The sample has about 100,000 clones, roughly 84% seen once. The TCR originated in a human donor who was the organ donor for an intestinal transplant. This chain links TRBV5-6 with TRBJ2-1, with no clear D. The sample was unstimulated CD4+ T cells sorted from spleen or lymph node cells, taken before transplant. This CDR3 reads CASSPAVPYNEQFF. In nucleotides, the CDR3 is TGTGCCAGCAGCCCCGCGGTACCTTACAATGAGCAGTTCTTC.